This T cell receptor beta chain stems from a study of blood T cell repertoires in COVID-19 (dated by TCRdb to about 2020). Regarding the research as a whole: The collaborator samples originated in the United States, Italy and Spain and spanned the acute and convalescent phases of COVID-19. The material from the prospective study consisted of cDNA or gDNA derived from T cells, B-cell-depleted T cells, or PBMCs. Subjects who had been exposed to COVID-19, were actively infected with it, or had recovered from it provided the deeply sampled blood TCRbeta repertoires that made up the dataset. The repertoires were made available in a free public database intended to serve as a resource for research on the immune response to SARS-CoV-2. Samples came from the ongoing ImmuneRACE study (first 160 participants) plus 1,254 subjects from 6 global collaborators. The sample metadata nearly always contained a de-identified subject ID, COVID-19 status, age in years and sex. Where HLA class I and class II types were available, the types were taken from metadata supplied by the sample provider, not from assay-based typing.

TCRbeta CDR3 regions were amplified from genomic DNA by means of the immunoSEQ Assay, a bias-controlled multiplex PCR. In the source study's methods: The number of nucleated cells in each sample was estimated from the amplification of reference gene primers within the assay. Sequence reads were collapsed and filtered to measure the absolute abundance of every unique TCRbeta CDR3 rearrangement. Productive Simpson clonality was computed per sample as the square root of Simpson's diversity index over productive rearrangements. TCRdb obtained this table from immuneACCESS and retained in-frame rearrangements with V and J assigned. These tables miss some clones; where compared with another copy, unresolved V genes account for less than half of the shortfall, and the remainder is unexplained. The V and J calls and the clone size are those of that table, but D and trimming were determined from the DNA. The sample yields some 230,000 clones; 75% to 85% were counted once. Jointly, the top ten make up 7.4% of the sample.

What the study reported, not specific to this receptor: The amount of clinical and demographic metadata varied by source and participant and was provided uncurated.

A word on this clone: What this receptor recognizes is not known. Qualities for individual bases were not recorded, and no much larger clone is one base off.

Collaborating institutions collected whole blood in K2EDTA tubes following their own protocols. For TCRbeta analysis, collaborators shipped samples as frozen whole blood, isolated PBMCs, or DNA extracted from either of those sample types. According to the germline V gene, CDR1 reads MNHNS and CDR2 reads SASEGT. V was cut back by 4 bases and J by 3 bases, leaving a gap of 18 bases between them. The CDR3, from cysteine to phenylalanine, totals 16 residues. Only CDR3 DNA remains: 48 bases, in frame from the first base. The clonotype was recovered from a woman in her forties or fifties with acute or convalescent COVID-19. The sequence links TRBV6-1 to TRBJ1-2, and TRBD1 may be the D gene, going by 6 matching bases. The sample comprised peripheral blood. The CDR3 corresponds to CASSGSDRRPYYGYTF. In nucleotide form, the sequence is TGTGCCAGCAGTGGATCCGACAGGCGCCCCTACTATGGCTACACCTTC.